The clone carrying this T cell receptor beta chain was counted ten times or more. Alpha- and beta-chain coverage of first-strand cDNA came from TRAV- and TRBV-specific primers. A roughly 20-cycle PCR with a constant-region primer and V-primer adapter amplified TCRs. Each CDR3 protein is one row after TCRdb ran MiXCR on the reads. The sample records approximately 100,000 distinct CDR3 sequences, 20% being singletons. Time point specified: after trial treatment. The treatment was: LDRT plus nivolumab, ipilimumab, low-dose cyclophosphamide and aspirin (RACIN trial). In germline, CDR1 is DFQATT, CDR2 SNEGSKA (reference sequence). V was pared by 3 bases and J by 2 bases, with 8 bases between. The length of the CDR3 is 13 residues. This entry is derived from a study of low-dose radiotherapy and immunotherapy resistance in tumors. Study information: Aspirin 300 mg, taken orally and daily, was given to patients for four cycles from cycle 1 day 1.

The sequences come from PBMCs, collected after low-dose radiotherapy plus immunotherapy. This receptor was obtained from a male donor with prostate cancer. The chain carries TRBV20-1 and TRBJ2-1; D is undetermined. The CDR3 DNA sequence: TGCAGTGCTAGTAACCCTACCTACAATGAGCAGTTCTTC. Protein sequence: CSASNPTYNEQFF.